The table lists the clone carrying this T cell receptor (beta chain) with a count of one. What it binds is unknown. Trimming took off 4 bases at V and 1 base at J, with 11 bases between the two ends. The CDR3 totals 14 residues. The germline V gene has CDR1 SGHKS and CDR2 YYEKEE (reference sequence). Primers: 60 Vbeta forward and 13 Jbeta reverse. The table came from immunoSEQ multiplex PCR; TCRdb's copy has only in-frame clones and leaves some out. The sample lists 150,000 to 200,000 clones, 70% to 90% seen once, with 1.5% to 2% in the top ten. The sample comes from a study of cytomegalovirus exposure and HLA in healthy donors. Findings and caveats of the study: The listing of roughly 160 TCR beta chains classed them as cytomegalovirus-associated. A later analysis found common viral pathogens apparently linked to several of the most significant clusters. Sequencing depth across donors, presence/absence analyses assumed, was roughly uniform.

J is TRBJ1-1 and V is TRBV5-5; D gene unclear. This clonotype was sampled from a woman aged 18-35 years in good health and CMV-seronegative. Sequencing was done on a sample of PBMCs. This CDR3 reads CASSPSLWNTEAFF. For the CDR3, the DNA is TGTGCCAGCAGCCCCTCCCTATGGAACACTGAAGCTTTCTTT. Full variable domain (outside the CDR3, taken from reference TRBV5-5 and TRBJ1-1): DAGVTQSPTHLIKTRGQQVTLRCSPISGHKSVSWYQQVLGQGPQFIFQYYEKEERGRGNFPDRFSARQFPNYSSELNVNALLLGDSALYLCASSPSLWNTEAFFGQGTRLTVV.